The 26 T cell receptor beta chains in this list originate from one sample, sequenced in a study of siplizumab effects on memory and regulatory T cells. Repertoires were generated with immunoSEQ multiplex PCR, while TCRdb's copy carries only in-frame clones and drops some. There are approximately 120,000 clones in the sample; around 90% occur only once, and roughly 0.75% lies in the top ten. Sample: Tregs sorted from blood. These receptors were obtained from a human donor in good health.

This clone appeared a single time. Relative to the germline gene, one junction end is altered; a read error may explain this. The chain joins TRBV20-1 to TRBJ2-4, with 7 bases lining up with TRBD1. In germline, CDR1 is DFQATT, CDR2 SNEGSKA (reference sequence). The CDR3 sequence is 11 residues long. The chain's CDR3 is CSARGVRDRIF. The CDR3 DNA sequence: TGCAGTGCTAGAGGCGTCCGGGACAGAATCTTC.

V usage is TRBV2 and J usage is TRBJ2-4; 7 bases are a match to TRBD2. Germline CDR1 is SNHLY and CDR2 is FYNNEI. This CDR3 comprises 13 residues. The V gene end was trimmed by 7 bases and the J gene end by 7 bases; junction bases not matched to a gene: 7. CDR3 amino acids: CASTPLGGNIQYF. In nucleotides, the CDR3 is TGTGCCAGCACACCCCTCGGGGGGAACATTCAGTACTTC.

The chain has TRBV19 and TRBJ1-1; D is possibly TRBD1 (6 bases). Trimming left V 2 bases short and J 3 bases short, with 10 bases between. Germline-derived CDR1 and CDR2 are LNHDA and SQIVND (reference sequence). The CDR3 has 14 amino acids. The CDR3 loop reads CASSISGVDTEAFF. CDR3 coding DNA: TGTGCCAGTAGTATATCAGGGGTAGACACTGAAGCTTTCTTT.

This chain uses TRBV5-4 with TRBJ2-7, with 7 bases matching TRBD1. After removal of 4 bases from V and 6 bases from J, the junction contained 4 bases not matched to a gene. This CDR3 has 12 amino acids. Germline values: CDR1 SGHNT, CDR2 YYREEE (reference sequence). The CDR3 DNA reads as TGTGCCAGCAGCCTGGGACAGCTCGAGCAGTACTTC. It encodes CASSLGQLEQYF. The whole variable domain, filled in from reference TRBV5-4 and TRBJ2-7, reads ETGVTQSPTHLIKTRGQQVTLRCSSQSGHNTVSWYQQALGQGPQFIFQYYREEENGRGNFPPRFSGLQFPNYSSELNVNALELDDSALYLCASSLGQLEQYFGPGTRLTVT.

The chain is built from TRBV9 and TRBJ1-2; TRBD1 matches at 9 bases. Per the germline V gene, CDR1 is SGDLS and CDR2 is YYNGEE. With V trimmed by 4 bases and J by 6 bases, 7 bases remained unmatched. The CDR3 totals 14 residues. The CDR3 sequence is CASSLRTGVNGYTF. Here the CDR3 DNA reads TGTGCCAGCAGCTTGAGGACAGGGGTGAATGGCTACACCTTC.

The CDR3 spells CASSLGFGDGYTF. The CDR3 DNA reads TGTGCCAGTAGTTTGGGATTTGGAGATGGCTACACCTTC. The chain joins TRBV19 to TRBJ1-2; D is ambiguous. This CDR3 contains 13 residues. V shed 5 bases and J shed 6 bases, with 13 bases lying between them. From germline, CDR1 is LNHDA and CDR2 SQIVND (reference sequence). Drawing the rest from reference TRBV19 and TRBJ1-2, the complete variable domain is DGGITQSPKYLFRKEGQNVTLSCEQNLNHDAMYWYRQDPGQGLRLIYYSQIVNDFQKGDIAEGYSVSREKKESFPLTVTSAQKNPTAFYLCASSLGFGDGYTFGSGTRLTVV.

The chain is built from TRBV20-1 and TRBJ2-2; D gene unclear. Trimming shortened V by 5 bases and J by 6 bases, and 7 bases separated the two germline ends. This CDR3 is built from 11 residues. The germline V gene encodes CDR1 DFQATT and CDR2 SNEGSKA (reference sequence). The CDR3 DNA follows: TGCAGTGCTCCGGTAGCCGGGGAGCTGTTTTTT. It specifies CSAPVAGELFF.

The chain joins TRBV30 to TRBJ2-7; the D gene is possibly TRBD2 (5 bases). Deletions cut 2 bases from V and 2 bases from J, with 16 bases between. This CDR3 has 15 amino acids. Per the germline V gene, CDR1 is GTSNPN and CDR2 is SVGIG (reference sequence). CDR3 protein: CAWSSTGGFAYEQYF. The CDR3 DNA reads TGTGCCTGGAGTTCTACCGGAGGTTTCGCCTACGAGCAGTACTTC.

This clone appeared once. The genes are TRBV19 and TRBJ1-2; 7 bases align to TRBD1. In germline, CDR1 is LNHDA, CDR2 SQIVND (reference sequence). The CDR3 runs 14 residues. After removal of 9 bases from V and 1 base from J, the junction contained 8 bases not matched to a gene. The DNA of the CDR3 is TGTGCCAGCTCGAGGACAGGAGATAACTATGGCTACACCTTC. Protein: CASSRTGDNYGYTF.

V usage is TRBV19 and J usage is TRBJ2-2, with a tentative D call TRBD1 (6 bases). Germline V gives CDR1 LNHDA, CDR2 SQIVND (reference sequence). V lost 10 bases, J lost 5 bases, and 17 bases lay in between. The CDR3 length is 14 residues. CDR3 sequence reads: CATHQGFGTGELFF. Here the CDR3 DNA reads TGTGCCACTCATCAGGGGTTTGGGACCGGGGAGCTGTTTTTT.

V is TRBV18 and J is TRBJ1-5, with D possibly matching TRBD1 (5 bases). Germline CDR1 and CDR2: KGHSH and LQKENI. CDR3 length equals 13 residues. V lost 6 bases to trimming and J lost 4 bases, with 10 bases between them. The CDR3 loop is CASSPDRNQPQHF. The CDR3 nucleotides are TGTGCCAGCTCGCCTGACAGAAATCAGCCCCAGCATTTT.

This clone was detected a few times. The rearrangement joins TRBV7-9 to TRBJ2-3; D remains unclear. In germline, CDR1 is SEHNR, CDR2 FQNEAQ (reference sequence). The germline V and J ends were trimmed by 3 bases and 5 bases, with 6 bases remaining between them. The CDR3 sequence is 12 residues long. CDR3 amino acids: CASSFTRDTQYF. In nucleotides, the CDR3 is TGTGCCAGCAGCTTCACCAGAGATACGCAGTATTTT.

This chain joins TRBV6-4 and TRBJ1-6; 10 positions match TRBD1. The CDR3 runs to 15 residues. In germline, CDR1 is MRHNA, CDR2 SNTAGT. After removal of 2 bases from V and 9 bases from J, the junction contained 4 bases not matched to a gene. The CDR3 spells CASSDGQGVGSPLHF. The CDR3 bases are TGTGCCAGCAGTGACGGACAGGGGGTAGGTTCACCCCTCCACTTT.

The CDR3 is CASSLNRVEKLFF. The CDR3 coding sequence is TGTGCCAGCAGCTTGAACCGAGTGGAAAAACTGTTTTTT. This sequence joins TRBV5-4 and TRBJ1-4; no firm D call. With 1 base removed from V and 8 bases from J, the gap between germline ends came to 9 bases. Germline V gives CDR1 SGHNT, CDR2 YYREEE (reference sequence). The CDR3 runs 13 residues.

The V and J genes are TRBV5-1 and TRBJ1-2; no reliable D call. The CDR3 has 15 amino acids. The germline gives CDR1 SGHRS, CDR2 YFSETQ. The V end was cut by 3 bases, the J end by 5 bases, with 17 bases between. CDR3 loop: CASSSAPGTAYGYTF. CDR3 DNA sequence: TGCGCCAGCAGCTCCGCGCCTGGCACAGCGTATGGCTACACCTTC.

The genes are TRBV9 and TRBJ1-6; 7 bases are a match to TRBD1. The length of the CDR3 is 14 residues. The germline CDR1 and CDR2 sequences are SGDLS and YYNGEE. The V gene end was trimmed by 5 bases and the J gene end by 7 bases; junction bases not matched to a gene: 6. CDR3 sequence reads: CASRDRDGNSPLHF. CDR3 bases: TGTGCCAGCAGAGACAGGGACGGGAATTCACCCCTCCACTTT. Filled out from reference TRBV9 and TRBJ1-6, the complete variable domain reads DSGVTQTPKHLITATGQRVTLRCSPRSGDLSVYWYQQSLDQGLQFLIQYYNGEERAKGNILERFSAQQFPDLHSELNLSSLELGDSALYFCASRDRDGNSPLHFGNGTRLTVT.

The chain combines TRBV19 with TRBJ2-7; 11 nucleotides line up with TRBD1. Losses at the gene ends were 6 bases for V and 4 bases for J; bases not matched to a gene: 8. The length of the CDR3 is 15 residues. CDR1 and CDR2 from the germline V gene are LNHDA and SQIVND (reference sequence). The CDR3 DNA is TGTGCCAGTAGACGGACAGGGGGCGAGGGGTACGAGCAGTACTTC. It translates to CASRRTGGEGYEQYF. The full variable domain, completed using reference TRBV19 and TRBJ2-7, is DGGITQSPKYLFRKEGQNVTLSCEQNLNHDAMYWYRQDPGQGLRLIYYSQIVNDFQKGDIAEGYSVSREKKESFPLTVTSAQKNPTAFYLCASRRTGGEGYEQYFGPGTRLTVT.

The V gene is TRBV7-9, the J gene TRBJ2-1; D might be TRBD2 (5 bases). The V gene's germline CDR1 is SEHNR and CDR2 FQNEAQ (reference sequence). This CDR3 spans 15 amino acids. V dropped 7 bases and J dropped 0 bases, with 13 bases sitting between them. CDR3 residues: CASTRAASSYNEQFF. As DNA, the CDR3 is TGTGCCAGCACTCGAGCGGCTAGCTCCTACAATGAGCAGTTCTTC.

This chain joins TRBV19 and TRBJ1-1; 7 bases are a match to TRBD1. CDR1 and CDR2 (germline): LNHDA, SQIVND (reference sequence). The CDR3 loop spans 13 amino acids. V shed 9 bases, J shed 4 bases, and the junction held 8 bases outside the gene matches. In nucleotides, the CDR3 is TGTGCCAGCCAGGGGGATGGGTTCACTGAAGCTTTCTTT. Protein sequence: CASQGDGFTEAFF.

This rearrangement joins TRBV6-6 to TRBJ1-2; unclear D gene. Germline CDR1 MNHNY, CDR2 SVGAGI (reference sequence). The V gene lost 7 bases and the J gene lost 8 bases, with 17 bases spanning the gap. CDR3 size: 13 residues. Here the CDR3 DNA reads TGTGCCAGCAACCCGGAGCTTCTCATCGGCTACACCTTC. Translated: CASNPELLIGYTF.

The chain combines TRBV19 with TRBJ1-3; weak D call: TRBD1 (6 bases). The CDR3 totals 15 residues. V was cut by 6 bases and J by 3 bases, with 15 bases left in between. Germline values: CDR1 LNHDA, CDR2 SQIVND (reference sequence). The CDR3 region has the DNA TGTGCCAGTAGCACAGGGATCGAAGGTGGAAACACCATATATTTT. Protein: CASSTGIEGGNTIYF.

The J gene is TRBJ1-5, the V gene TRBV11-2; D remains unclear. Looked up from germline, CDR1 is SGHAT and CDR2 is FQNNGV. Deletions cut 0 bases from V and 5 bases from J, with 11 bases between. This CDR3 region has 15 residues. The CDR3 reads CASSLDGRLDQPQHF. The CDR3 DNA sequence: TGTGCCAGCAGCTTAGACGGGCGCCTCGATCAGCCCCAGCATTTT.

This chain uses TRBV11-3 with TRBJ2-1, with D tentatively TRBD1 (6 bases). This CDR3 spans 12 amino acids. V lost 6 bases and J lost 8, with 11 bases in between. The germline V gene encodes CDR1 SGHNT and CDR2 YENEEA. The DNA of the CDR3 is TGTGCCAGCAGTGTACAGGGAGATGAGCAGTTCTTC. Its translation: CASSVQGDEQFF.

CDR3 region: CASRRLGQANSPLHF. The CDR3 nucleotides are TGTGCCAGCAGGCGACTGGGACAAGCAAATTCACCCCTCCACTTT. The chain joins TRBV7-6 to TRBJ1-6, with TRBD1 as a possible D gene (6 bases). CDR3 length: 15 amino acids. V gave up 6 bases and J gave up 7 bases, with 16 bases separating them. Germline V lookup: CDR1 SGHVS, CDR2 FNYEAQ.

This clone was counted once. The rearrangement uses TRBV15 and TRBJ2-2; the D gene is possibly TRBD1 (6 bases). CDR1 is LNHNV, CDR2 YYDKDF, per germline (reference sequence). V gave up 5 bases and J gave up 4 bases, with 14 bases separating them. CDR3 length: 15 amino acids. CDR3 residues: CATSPGVKSTGELFF. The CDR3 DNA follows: TGTGCCACCAGCCCAGGGGTAAAAAGCACCGGGGAGCTGTTTTTT.

The CDR3 loop reads CASSQTEGAPQYF. The CDR3 DNA reads TGCGCCAGCAGCCAGACGGAGGGGGCACCTCAGTATTTT. The chain recombines TRBV4-1 with TRBJ2-3; TRBD1 is a possible D gene (7 bases). The germline V and J ends were trimmed by 3 bases and 12 bases, with 16 bases remaining between them. The CDR3 sequence is 13 residues long. Germline values: CDR1 MGHRA, CDR2 YSYEKL.